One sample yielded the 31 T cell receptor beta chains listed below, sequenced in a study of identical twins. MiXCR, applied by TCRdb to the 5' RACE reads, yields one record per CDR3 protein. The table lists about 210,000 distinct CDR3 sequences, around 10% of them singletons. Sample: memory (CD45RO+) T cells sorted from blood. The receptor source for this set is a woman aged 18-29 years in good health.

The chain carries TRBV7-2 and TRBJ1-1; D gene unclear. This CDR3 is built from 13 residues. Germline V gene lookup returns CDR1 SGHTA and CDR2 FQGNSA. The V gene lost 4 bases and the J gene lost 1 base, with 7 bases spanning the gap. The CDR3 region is CASSSSKNTEAFF. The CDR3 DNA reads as TGTGCCAGCAGCTCTTCGAAGAACACTGAAGCTTTCTTT.

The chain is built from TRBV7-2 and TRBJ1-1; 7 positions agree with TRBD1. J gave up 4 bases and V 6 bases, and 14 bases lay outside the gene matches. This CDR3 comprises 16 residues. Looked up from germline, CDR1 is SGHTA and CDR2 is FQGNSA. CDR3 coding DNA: TGTGCCAGCAGACCACGTAATTCAGGGGGTAGCACTGAAGCTTTCTTT. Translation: CASRPRNSGGSTEAFF.

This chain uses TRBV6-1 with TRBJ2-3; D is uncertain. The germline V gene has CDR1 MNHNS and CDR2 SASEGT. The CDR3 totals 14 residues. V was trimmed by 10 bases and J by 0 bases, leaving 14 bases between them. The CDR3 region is CATRVVASTDTQYF. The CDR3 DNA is TGTGCCACCCGGGTCGTCGCTAGCACAGATACGCAGTATTTT.

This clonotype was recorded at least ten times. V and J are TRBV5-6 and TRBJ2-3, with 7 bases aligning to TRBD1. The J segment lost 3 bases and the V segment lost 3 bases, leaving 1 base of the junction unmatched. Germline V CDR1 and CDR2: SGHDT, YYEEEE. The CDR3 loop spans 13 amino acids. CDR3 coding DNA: TGTGCCAGCAGCTCGACAGGGACAGATACGCAGTATTTT. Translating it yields CASSSTGTDTQYF.

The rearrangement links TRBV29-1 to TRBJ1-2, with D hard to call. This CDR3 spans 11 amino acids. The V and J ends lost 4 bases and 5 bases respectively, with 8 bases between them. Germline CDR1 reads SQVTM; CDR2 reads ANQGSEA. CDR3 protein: CSVVYRYGYTF. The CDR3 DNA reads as TGCAGCGTTGTTTACCGGTATGGCTACACCTTC.

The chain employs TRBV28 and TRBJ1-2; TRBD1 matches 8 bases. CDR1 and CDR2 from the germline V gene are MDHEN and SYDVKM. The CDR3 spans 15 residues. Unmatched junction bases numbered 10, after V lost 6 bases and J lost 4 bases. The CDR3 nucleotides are TGTGCCAGCAGGACCGGACAGGGATTCTTCTATGGCTACACCTTC. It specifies CASRTGQGFFYGYTF.

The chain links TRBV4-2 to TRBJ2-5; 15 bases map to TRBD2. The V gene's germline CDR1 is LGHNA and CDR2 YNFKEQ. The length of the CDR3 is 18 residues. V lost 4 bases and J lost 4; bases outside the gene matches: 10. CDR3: CASSLRTSGGAVGETQYF. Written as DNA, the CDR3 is TGTGCCAGCAGCCTACGGACTAGCGGGGGGGCTGTGGGAGAGACCCAGTACTTC.

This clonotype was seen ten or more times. CDR3 nucleotide sequence: TGTGCCAGCAGCTACCGACAAGAGACCCAGTACTTC. Protein product: CASSYRQETQYF. This chain uses TRBV12-3 or TRBV12-4 with TRBJ2-5; D is undetermined. The CDR3 loop spans 12 amino acids. With 6 bases removed from V and 2 bases from J, the gap between germline ends came to 7 bases.

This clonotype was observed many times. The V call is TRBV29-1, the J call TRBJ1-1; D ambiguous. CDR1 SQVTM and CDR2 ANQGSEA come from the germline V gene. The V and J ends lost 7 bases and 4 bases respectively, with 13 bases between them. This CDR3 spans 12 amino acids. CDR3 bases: TGCAGCGCTACCCTGATCTCCACTGAAGCTTTCTTT. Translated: CSATLISTEAFF.

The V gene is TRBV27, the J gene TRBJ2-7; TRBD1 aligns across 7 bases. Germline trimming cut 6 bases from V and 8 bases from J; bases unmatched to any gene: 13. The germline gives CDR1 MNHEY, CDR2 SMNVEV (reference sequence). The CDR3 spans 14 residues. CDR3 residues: CASSTTGQLSQQYF. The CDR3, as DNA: TGTGCCAGCAGCACGACGGGACAGCTCTCCCAGCAGTACTTC.

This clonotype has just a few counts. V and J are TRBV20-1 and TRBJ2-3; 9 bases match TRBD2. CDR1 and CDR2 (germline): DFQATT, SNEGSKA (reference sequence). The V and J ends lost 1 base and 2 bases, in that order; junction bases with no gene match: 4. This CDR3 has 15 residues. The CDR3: CSARVAGGPTDTQYF. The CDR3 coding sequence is TGCAGTGCTAGAGTTGCGGGAGGGCCCACAGATACGCAGTATTTT.

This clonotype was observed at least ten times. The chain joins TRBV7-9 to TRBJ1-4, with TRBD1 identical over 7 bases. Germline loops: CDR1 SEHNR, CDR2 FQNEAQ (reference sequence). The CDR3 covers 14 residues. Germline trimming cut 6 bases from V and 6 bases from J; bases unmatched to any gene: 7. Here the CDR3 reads CASSRDRADEKLFF. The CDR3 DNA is TGTGCCAGCAGTCGAGACAGGGCTGATGAAAAACTGTTTTTT.

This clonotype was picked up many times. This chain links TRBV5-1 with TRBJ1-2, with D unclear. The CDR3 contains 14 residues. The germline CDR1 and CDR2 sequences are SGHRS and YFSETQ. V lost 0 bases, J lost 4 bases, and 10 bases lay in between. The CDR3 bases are TGCGCCAGCAGCTTGGAGGAGGGTAGCTATGGCTACACCTTC. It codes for CASSLEEGSYGYTF. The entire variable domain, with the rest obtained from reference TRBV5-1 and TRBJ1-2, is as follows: KAGVTQTPRYLIKTRGQQVTLSCSPISGHRSVSWYQQTPGQGLQFLFEYFSETQRNKGNFPGRFSGRQFSNSRSEMNVSTLELGDSALYLCASSLEEGSYGYTFGSGTRLTVV.

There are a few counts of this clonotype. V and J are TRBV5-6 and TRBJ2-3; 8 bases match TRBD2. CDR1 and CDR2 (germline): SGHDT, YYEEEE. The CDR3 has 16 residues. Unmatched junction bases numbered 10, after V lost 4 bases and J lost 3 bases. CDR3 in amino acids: CASSHGTSGGTDTQYF. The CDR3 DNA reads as TGTGCCAGCAGCCACGGTACTAGCGGTGGTACAGATACGCAGTATTTT.

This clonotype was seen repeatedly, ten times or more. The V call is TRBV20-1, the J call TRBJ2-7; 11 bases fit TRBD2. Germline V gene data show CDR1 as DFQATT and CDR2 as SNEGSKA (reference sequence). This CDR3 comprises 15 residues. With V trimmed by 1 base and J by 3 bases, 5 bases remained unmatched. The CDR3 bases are TGCAGTGCTAGAGTACTAGCGGGGGAAATCTACGAGCAGTACTTC. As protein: CSARVLAGEIYEQYF.

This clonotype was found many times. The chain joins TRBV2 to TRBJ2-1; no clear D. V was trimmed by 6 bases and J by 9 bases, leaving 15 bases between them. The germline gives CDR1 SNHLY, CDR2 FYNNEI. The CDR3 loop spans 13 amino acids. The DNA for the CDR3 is TGTGCCAGCAGGGGCTTCATAATGACTGAGCAGTTCTTC. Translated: CASRGFIMTEQFF.

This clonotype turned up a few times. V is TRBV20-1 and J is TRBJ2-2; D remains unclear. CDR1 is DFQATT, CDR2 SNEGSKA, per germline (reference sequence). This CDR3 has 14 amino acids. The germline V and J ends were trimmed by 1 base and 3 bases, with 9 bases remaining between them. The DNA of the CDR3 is TGCAGTGCTAGAGGGGGTCCGCACACCGGGGAGCTGTTTTTT. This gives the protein CSARGGPHTGELFF.

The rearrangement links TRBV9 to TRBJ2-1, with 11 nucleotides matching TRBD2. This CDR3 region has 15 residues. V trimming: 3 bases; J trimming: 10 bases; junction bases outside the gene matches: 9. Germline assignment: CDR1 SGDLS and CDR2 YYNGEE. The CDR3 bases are TGTGCCAGCAGCGCCGGAGTAGCGGGGGGGCTGGAGCAGTTCTTC. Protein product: CASSAGVAGGLEQFF. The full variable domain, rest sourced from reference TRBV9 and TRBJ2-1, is DSGVTQTPKHLITATGQRVTLRCSPRSGDLSVYWYQQSLDQGLQFLIQYYNGEERAKGNILERFSAQQFPDLHSELNLSSLELGDSALYFCASSAGVAGGLEQFFGPGTRLTVL.

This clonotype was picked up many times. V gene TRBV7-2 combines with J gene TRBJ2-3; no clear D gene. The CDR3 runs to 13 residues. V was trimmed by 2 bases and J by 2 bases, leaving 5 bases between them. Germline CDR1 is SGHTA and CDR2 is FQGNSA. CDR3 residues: CASSLRLTDTQYF. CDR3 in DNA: TGTGCCAGCAGCTTAAGACTCACAGATACGCAGTATTTT.

CDR3 in DNA: TGTGCCAGCAGTGTTGGGATCCTCGCCAATCAGCCCCAGCATTTT. Protein sequence: CASSVGILANQPQHF. V is TRBV2 and J is TRBJ1-5; D is unresolved. With 4 bases removed from V and 3 bases from J, the gap between germline ends came to 13 bases. In germline, CDR1 is SNHLY, CDR2 FYNNEI. The CDR3 consists of 15 residues.

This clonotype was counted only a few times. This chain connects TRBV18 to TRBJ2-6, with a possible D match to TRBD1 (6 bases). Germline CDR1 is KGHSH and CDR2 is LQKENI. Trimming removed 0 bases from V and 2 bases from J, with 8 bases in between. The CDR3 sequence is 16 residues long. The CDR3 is CASSPPTGTGANVLTF. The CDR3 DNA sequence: TGTGCCAGCTCACCACCGACAGGAACTGGGGCCAACGTCCTGACTTTC.

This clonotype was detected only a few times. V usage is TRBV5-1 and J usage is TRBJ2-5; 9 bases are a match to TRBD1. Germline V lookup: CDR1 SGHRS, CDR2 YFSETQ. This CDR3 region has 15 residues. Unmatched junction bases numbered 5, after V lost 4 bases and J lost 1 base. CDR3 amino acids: CASSRGQGFQETQYF. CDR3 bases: TGCGCCAGCAGCCGGGGACAGGGCTTCCAAGAGACCCAGTACTTC.

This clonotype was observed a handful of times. The CDR3 protein is CSARDRLLGANEQFF. DNA of the CDR3: TGCAGTGCTAGAGACAGGTTATTGGGGGCGAATGAGCAGTTCTTC. The chain uses TRBV20-1 and TRBJ2-1; maybe TRBD1 (6 bases). Germline-derived CDR1 and CDR2 are DFQATT and SNEGSKA (reference sequence). The CDR3 totals 15 residues. Trimming removed 0 bases from V and 7 bases from J, with 16 bases in between.

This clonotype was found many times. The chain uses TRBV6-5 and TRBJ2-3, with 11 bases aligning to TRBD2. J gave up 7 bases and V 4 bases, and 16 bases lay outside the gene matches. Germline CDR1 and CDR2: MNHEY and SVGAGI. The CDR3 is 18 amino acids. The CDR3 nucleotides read TGTGCCAGCAGTTTGTGGACAGAAATAGCGGGAGGGAGGAATACGCAGTATTTT. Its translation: CASSLWTEIAGGRNTQYF.

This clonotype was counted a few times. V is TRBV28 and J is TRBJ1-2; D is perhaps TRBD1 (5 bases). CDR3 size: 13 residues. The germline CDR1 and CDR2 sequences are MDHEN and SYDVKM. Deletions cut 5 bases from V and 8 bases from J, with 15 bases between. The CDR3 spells CASSLGWGRGYTF. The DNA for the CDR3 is TGTGCCAGCAGTCTCGGGTGGGGGAGAGGCTACACCTTC.

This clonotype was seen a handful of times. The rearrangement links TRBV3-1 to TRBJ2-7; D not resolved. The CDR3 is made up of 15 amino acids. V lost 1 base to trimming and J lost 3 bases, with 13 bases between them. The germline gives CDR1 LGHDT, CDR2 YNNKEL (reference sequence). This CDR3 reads CASSQADSLYYEQYF. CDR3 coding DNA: TGTGCCAGCAGCCAAGCCGACTCCCTTTACTACGAGCAGTACTTC.

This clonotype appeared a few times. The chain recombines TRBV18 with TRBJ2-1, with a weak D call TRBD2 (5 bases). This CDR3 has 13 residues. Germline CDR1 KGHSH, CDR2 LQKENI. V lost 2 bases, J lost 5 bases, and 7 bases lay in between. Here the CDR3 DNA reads TGTGCCAGCTCACCAGGAGGAAACAATGAGCAGTTCTTC. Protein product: CASSPGGNNEQFF.

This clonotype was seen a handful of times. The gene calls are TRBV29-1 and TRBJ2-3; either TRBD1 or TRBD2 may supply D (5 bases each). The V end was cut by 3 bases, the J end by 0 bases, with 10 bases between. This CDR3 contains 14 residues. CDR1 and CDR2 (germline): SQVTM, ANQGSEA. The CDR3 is CSVETGPSTDTQYF. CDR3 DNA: TGCAGCGTTGAGACGGGACCTAGCACAGATACGCAGTATTTT.

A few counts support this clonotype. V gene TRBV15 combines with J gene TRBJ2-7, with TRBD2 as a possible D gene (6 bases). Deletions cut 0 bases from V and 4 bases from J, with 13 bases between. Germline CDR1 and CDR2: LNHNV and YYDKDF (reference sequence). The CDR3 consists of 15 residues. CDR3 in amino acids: CATSRDSTSRYEQYF. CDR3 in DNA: TGTGCCACCAGCAGAGATTCGACTAGTCGGTACGAGCAGTACTTC.

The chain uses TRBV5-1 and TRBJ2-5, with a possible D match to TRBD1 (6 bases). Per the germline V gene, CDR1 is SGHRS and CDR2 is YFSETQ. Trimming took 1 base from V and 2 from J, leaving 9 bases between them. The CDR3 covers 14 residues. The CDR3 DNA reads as TGCGCCAGCAGCTTGTCCAGGGGTCAAGAGACCCAGTACTTC. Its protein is CASSLSRGQETQYF.

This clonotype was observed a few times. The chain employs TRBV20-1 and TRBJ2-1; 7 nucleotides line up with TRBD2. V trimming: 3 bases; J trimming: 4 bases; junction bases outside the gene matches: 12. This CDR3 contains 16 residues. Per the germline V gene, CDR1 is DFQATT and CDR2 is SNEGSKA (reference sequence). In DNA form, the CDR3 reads TGCAGTGCTAGTGGGGTAGCGGGCCACTCATACAATGAGCAGTTCTTC. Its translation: CSASGVAGHSYNEQFF.